This TCR beta chain stems from a study of T cells after posttransplantation cyclophosphamide. General study findings and limits: Later post-transplant blood repertoires were often dominated by donor CD8+ memory clones. Blood and skin or GI T cell repertoires showed limited TRB overlap. After PTCy, TRB diversity resembled that of CNI/methotrexate controls.

The germline V gene has CDR1 SGHTA and CDR2 FQGNSA. This CDR3 spans 15 amino acids. V shed 3 bases, J shed 3 bases, and the junction held 3 bases outside the gene matches. Only in-frame clones appear in the TCRdb table, and some are missing; sequencing was by immunoSEQ multiplex PCR. This sample comprises roughly 35,000 clones, none seen once only. This related bone marrow graft donor gave peripheral blood on the day of marrow donation. This clone was counted at least ten times. Its antigen remains unknown. The chain has TRBV7-2 and TRBJ2-1; 9 positions match TRBD2. The TCR comes from a woman aged 45-60 years in good health and a related stem cell transplant donor. The sequenced sample was PBMCs. The CDR3 DNA is TGTGCCAGCAGCTTCGGACTAGCGCGCTACAATGAGCAGTTCTTC. It specifies CASSFGLARYNEQFF.